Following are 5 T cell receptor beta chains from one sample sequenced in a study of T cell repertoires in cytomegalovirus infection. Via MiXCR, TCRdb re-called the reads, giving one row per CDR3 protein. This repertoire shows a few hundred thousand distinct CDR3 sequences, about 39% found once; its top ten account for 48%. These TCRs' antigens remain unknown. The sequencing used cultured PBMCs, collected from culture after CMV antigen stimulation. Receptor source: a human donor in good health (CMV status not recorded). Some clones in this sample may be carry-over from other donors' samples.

The CDR3 sequence is CSARGQGRVNSPLHF. CDR3 in DNA: TGCAGTGCTCGTGGACAGGGCCGTGTTAATTCACCCCTCCACTTT. This chain uses TRBV20-1 with TRBJ1-6, with 8 bases identical to TRBD1. Per germline, CDR1 DFQATT and CDR2 SNEGSKA (reference sequence). Trimming removed 5 bases from V and 6 bases from J; junction bases left unmatched: 9. The CDR3 contains 15 residues.

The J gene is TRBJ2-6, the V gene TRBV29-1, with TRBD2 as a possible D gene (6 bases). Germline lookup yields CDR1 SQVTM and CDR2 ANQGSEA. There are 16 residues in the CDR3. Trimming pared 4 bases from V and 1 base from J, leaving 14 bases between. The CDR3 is CSVGRQGGSGANVLTF. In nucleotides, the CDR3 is TGCAGCGTTGGAAGGCAGGGAGGATCTGGGGCCAACGTCCTGACTTTC.

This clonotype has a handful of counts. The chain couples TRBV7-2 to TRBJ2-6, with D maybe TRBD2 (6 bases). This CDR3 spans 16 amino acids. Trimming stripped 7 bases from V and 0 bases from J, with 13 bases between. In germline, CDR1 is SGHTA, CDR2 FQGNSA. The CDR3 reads CASISVGGSGANVLTF. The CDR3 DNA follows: TGTGCCAGCATCTCCGTCGGGGGCTCTGGGGCCAACGTCCTGACTTTC.

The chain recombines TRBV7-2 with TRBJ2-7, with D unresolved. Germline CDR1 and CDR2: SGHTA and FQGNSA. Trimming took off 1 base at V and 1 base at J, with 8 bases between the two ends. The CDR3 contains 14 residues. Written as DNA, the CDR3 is TGTGCCAGCAGCTTAGTGGGGTTGTCCTACGAGCAGTACTTC. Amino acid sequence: CASSLVGLSYEQYF. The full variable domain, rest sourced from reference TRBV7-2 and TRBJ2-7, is GAGVSQSPSNKVTEKGKDVELRCDPISGHTALYWYRQSLGQGLEFLIYFQGNSAPDKSGLPSDRFSAERTGGSVSTLTIQRTQQEDSAVYLCASSLVGLSYEQYFGPGTRLTVT.

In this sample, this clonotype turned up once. The CDR3 sequence is CASSHPWADTGELFF. As DNA, the CDR3 is TGTGCCAGCAGCCACCCCTGGGCAGACACCGGGGAGCTGTTTTTT. The chain carries TRBV3-1 and TRBJ2-2, with D unresolved. V gave up 3 bases and J gave up 3 bases, with 11 bases separating them. The V gene's germline CDR1 is LGHDT and CDR2 YNNKEL (reference sequence). This CDR3 is built from 15 residues.